This is a list of T cell receptor beta chains from one sample in a study of blood T cell repertoires in COVID-19. TCRdb keeps only in-frame clones here, not all; method: immunoSEQ multiplex PCR. Of 150,000 to 200,000 clones listed, over 80% are singletons. The sequencing sample was made of peripheral blood. All receptors come from a woman in her 70s with acute or convalescent COVID-19. Both conserved end residues are part of each CDR3. D genes are given only for firm matches. Only part of the rows carry a size: once, few, many, or a class if the clone is expanded.

CDR3 DNA: TGTGCCAGCAGTTGGACTAGCTCAACCTACGAGCAGTACTTC
CDR3 protein: CASSWTSSTYEQYF
clone size: -
V gene: TRBV6-2/TRBV6-3
J gene: TRBJ2-7
D gene: TRBD2

CDR3 DNA: TGTGCCAGCAGCCGGCAGGGGGCTGGTACAGATACGCAGTATTTT
CDR3 protein: CASSRQGAGTDTQYF
clone size: -
V gene: TRBV6-4
J gene: TRBJ2-3
D gene: TRBD1

CDR3 DNA: TGTGCCAGCAGTCCCGGACAGGTAGCAACCAATTTGGAGACCCAGTACTTC
CDR3 protein: CASSPGQVATNLETQYF
clone size: -
V gene: TRBV3-1/TRBV3-2
J gene: TRBJ2-5
D gene: TRBD1

CDR3 DNA: TGTGCCAGCAGGGCGGGCAGGATCCTCACAGATACGCAGTATTTT
CDR3 protein: CASRAGRILTDTQYF
clone size: -
V gene: TRBV6-5
J gene: TRBJ2-3
D gene: -

CDR3 DNA: TGTGCCAGCAGTTTAACTCAGGGGGTGTCCTTTGGCTACACCTTC
CDR3 protein: CASSLTQGVSFGYTF
clone size: -
V gene: TRBV28
J gene: TRBJ1-2
D gene: TRBD1

CDR3 DNA: TGCGCCAGCAGCCAAGATTCATTGGGGAGCCTATATGGCTACACCTTC
CDR3 protein: CASSQDSLGSLYGYTF
clone size: -
V gene: TRBV4-3
J gene: TRBJ1-2
D gene: -

CDR3 DNA: TGTGCCAGCAGCTCATTCACCGGGACAGGGATTTTTTATTACGAGCAGTACTTC
CDR3 protein: CASSSFTGTGIFYYEQYF
clone size: -
V gene: TRBV5-6
J gene: TRBJ2-7
D gene: TRBD1

CDR3 DNA: TGTGCCAGCAGTTACCCGGGTTCGTACCTAGCGGTGACGGGTACTAGCACAGATACGCAGTATTTT
CDR3 protein: CASSYPGSYLAVTGTSTDTQYF
clone size: -
V gene: TRBV13
J gene: TRBJ2-3
D gene: TRBD2

CDR3 DNA: TGTGCCAGCAGCCCCTCCGGCACAGATACGCAGTATTTT
CDR3 protein: CASSPSGTDTQYF
clone size: few
V gene: TRBV5-6
J gene: TRBJ2-3
D gene: -

CDR3 DNA: TGTGCCAGTAGTATAGTCGGGGACAGCACATTATATGGCTACACCTTC
CDR3 protein: CASSIVGDSTLYGYTF
clone size: once
V gene: TRBV19
J gene: TRBJ1-2
D gene: TRBD1

CDR3 DNA: TGTGCCAGCAGTGAACGAAGCGGCACAGATACGCAGTATTTT
CDR3 protein: CASSERSGTDTQYF
clone size: -
V gene: TRBV6-1
J gene: TRBJ2-3
D gene: -

CDR3 DNA: TGTGCCAGCAGTATAGGGGGTTGGGACACTGAAGCTTTCTTT
CDR3 protein: CASSIGGWDTEAFF
clone size: -
V gene: TRBV28
J gene: TRBJ1-1
D gene: -

CDR3 DNA: TGTGCCAGCAGTTCACACCTAGCGGGAGCTCCGAACGAGCAGTACTTC
CDR3 protein: CASSSHLAGAPNEQYF
clone size: -
V gene: TRBV6-2/TRBV6-3
J gene: TRBJ2-7
D gene: TRBD2

CDR3 DNA: TGCGCCAGCAGCCAAGGAATCTGGACTAGCGGGATCGGCGAGCAGTACTTC
CDR3 protein: CASSQGIWTSGIGEQYF
clone size: -
V gene: TRBV4-1
J gene: TRBJ2-7
D gene: TRBD2

CDR3 DNA: TGCAGTGCTAGTGGGCAGGGTCATTCACCCCTCCACTTT
CDR3 protein: CSASGQGHSPLHF
clone size: -
V gene: TRBV20-1
J gene: TRBJ1-6
D gene: -

CDR3 DNA: TGTGCCAGCAGGGTACAAGGCAATCAGCCCCAGCATTTT
CDR3 protein: CASRVQGNQPQHF
clone size: few
V gene: TRBV5-8
J gene: TRBJ1-5
D gene: -

CDR3 DNA: TGTGCCAGCAGTCCGGGACAGGATCGACGTAATTCACCCCTCCACTTT
CDR3 protein: CASSPGQDRRNSPLHF
clone size: -
V gene: TRBV27
J gene: TRBJ1-6
D gene: TRBD1

CDR3 DNA: TGTGCCAGCAGCTTGCGTTATGAGTCCTACGAGCAGTACTTC
CDR3 protein: CASSLRYESYEQYF
clone size: many
V gene: TRBV9
J gene: TRBJ2-7
D gene: -

CDR3 DNA: TGTGCCAGCAGCCGGATGGGACAGGGAGATTCACCCCTCCACTTT
CDR3 protein: CASSRMGQGDSPLHF
clone size: -
V gene: TRBV7-2
J gene: TRBJ1-6
D gene: TRBD1

CDR3 DNA: TGTGCCAGCAGTTTAGGGCGGAACACTGAAGCTTTCTTT
CDR3 protein: CASSLGRNTEAFF
clone size: -
V gene: TRBV28
J gene: TRBJ1-1
D gene: -

CDR3 DNA: TGTGCCAGCAGCCCCCCGGAGGGTGCCCTGGCAGCTTTCTTT
CDR3 protein: CASSPPEGALAAFF
clone size: -
V gene: TRBV7-8
J gene: TRBJ1-1
D gene: -

CDR3 DNA: TGCGCCAGCAGCCTAACAGGGGGCGGTACAGATACGCAGTATTTT
CDR3 protein: CASSLTGGGTDTQYF
clone size: -
V gene: TRBV4-3
J gene: TRBJ2-3
D gene: TRBD1

CDR3 DNA: TGCAGCGTTAAGACCACGGGACAAAACTCACCCCTCCACTTT
CDR3 protein: CSVKTTGQNSPLHF
clone size: -
V gene: TRBV29-1
J gene: TRBJ1-6
D gene: -

CDR3 DNA: TGTGCCAGCAGCCTAAGAGCCAGGGACGTCGGGGGAAAATACGAGCAGTACTTC
CDR3 protein: CASSLRARDVGGKYEQYF
clone size: -
V gene: TRBV7-3
J gene: TRBJ2-7
D gene: -

CDR3 DNA: TGTGCCAGCTCCTCACGGGCCGGGACACAAGAGACCCAGTACTTC
CDR3 protein: CASSSRAGTQETQYF
clone size: -
V gene: TRBV18
J gene: TRBJ2-5
D gene: -

CDR3 DNA: TGTGCCAGCAGCGTAGAGGACAGGGCTGGAAACACCATATATTTT
CDR3 protein: CASSVEDRAGNTIYF
clone size: -
V gene: TRBV9
J gene: TRBJ1-3
D gene: TRBD1

CDR3 DNA: TGTGCCACCAGTGGACTTTCCCTCGTCGCGATTTCCTACGAGCAGTACTTC
CDR3 protein: CATSGLSLVAISYEQYF
clone size: -
V gene: TRBV24-1
J gene: TRBJ2-7
D gene: -

CDR3 DNA: TGCGCCAGCAGCCAAGCAGGAGGTGGAAACACCATATATTTT
CDR3 protein: CASSQAGGGNTIYF
clone size: -
V gene: TRBV4-3
J gene: TRBJ1-3
D gene: -

CDR3 DNA: TGTGCCACCAGTGACGAGAAGCGGGCTGCAGATACGCAGTATTTT
CDR3 protein: CATSDEKRAADTQYF
clone size: once
V gene: TRBV24-1
J gene: TRBJ2-3
D gene: -

CDR3 DNA: TGTGCCAGTCAGCCCGGAGGTACGAACACCGGGGAGCTGTTTTTT
CDR3 protein: CASQPGGTNTGELFF
clone size: -
V gene: TRBV28
J gene: TRBJ2-2
D gene: -

CDR3 DNA: TGCGCCAGCAGCCAAGATGTTGGGGTAGCGGCAGATACGCAGTATTTT
CDR3 protein: CASSQDVGVAADTQYF
clone size: -
V gene: TRBV4-3
J gene: TRBJ2-3
D gene: -

CDR3 DNA: TGTGCCAGCAGAGGCCAGGGAACTTATCAGCCCCAGCATTTT
CDR3 protein: CASRGQGTYQPQHF
clone size: -
V gene: TRBV28
J gene: TRBJ1-5
D gene: -

CDR3 DNA: TGTGCCAGCAGCTTCCGCGGGGGGCAGGCTGAAGCTTTCTTT
CDR3 protein: CASSFRGGQAEAFF
clone size: -
V gene: TRBV7-2
J gene: TRBJ1-1
D gene: -

CDR3 DNA: TGCGCCAGCAGCTTGGGGACTACGAACACAGATACGCAGTATTTT
CDR3 protein: CASSLGTTNTDTQYF
clone size: -
V gene: TRBV5-1
J gene: TRBJ2-3
D gene: -

CDR3 DNA: TGTGCCAGCAGCGGCAGGTCCTTACTAGCGGGAGGCTCCTACGAGCAGTACTTC
CDR3 protein: CASSGRSLLAGGSYEQYF
clone size: -
V gene: TRBV7-9
J gene: TRBJ2-7
D gene: TRBD2